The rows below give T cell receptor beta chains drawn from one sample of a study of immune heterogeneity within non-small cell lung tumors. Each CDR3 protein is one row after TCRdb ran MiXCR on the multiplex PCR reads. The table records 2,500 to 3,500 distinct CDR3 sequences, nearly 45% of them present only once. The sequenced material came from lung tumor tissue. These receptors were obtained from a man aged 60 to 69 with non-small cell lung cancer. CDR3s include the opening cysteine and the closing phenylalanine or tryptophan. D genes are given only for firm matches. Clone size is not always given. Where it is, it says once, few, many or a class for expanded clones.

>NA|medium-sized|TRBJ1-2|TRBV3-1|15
CASSQEPGTNYGYTF
TGTGCCAGCAGCCAAGAACCGGGGACCAACTATGGCTACACCTTC
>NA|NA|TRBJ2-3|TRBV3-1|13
CASSQGYTDTQYF
TGTGCCAGCAGCCAGGGATACACAGATACGCAGTATTTT
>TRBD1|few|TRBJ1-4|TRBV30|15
CAWSVGTGAGEKLFF
TGTGCCTGGAGTGTCGGGACAGGGGCGGGTGAAAAACTGTTTTTT
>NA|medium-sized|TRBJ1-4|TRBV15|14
CATSTRALGEKLFF
TGTGCCACCAGCACGAGGGCCTTGGGTGAAAAACTGTTTTTT
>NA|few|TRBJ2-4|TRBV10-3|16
CAISLEAPGAKNIQYF
TGTGCCATCAGTCTTGAGGCGCCGGGGGCCAAAAACATTCAGTACTTC
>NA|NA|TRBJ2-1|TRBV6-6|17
CASSYSLGRLADNEQFF
TGTGCCAGCAGTTACTCGTTGGGACGCCTGGCCGACAATGAGCAGTTCTTC
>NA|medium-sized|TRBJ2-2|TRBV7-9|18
CASSLVGPLDRNTGELFF
TGTGCCAGCAGCTTAGTTGGGCCCTTAGACAGGAACACCGGGGAGCTGTTTTTT
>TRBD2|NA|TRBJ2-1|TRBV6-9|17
CARSYERLAGGGNEQFF
TGTGCCAGAAGTTACGAGAGACTAGCGGGAGGGGGCAATGAGCAGTTCTTC
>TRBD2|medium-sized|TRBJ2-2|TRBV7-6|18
CASSFPIAGGLDTGELFF
TGTGCCAGCAGCTTCCCCATAGCGGGAGGGCTGGACACCGGGGAGCTGTTTTTT
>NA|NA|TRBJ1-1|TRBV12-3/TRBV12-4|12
CATSLTGTEALF
TGTGCCACCAGTTTGACTGGGACTGAAGCTCTCTTT
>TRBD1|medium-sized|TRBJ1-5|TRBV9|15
CASSVGTGTNQPQHF
TGTGCCAGCAGCGTGGGGACAGGGACCAATCAGCCCCAGCATTTT
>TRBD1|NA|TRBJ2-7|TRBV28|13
CASRTQGIGEQYF
TGTGCCAGCAGGACACAGGGGATTGGGGAGCAGTACTTC
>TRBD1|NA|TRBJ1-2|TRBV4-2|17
CASRGWGQKTGNYGYTF
TGTGCCAGCAGGGGGTGGGGACAGAAAACGGGAAACTATGGCTACACCTTC
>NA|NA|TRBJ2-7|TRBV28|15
CASSQGTMGSYEQYF
TGTGCCAGCAGCCAGGGAACTATGGGGTCCTACGAGCAGTACTTC
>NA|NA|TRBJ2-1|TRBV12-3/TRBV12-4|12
CASRLGGNEQFF
TGTGCCAGCAGACTAGGGGGAAATGAGCAGTTCTTC
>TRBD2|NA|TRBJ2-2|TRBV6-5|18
CASSYSTPGTTDTGELFF
TGTGCCAGCAGTTACTCGACCCCTGGGACTACCGACACCGGGGAGCTGTTTTTT
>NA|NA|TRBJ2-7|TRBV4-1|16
CASSQGGRTTTYEQYF
TGCGCCAGCAGCCAAGGGGGCAGGACAACTACCTACGAGCAGTACTTC
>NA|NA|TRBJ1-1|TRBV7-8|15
CASSLRLMMNTEAFF
TGTGCCAGCAGCTTAAGGTTGATGATGAACACTGAAGCTTTCTTT
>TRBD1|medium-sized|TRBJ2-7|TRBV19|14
CASRPWDSSYEQYF
TGTGCCAGTAGGCCGTGGGACAGTTCCTACGAGCAGTACTTC
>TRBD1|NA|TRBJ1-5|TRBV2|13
CASMTGLNQPQHF
TGTGCCAGCATGACAGGGCTCAATCAGCCCCAGCATTTT
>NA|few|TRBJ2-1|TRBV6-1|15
CASKGGASGYNEQFF
TGTGCCAGCAAAGGGGGGGCTAGCGGATACAATGAGCAGTTCTTC
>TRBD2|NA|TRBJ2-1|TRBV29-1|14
CSVGQREGDNEQFF
TGCAGCGTTGGACAGCGGGAGGGTGACAATGAGCAGTTCTTC
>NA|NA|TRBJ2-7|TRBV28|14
CASTNSGVPYEQYF
TGTGCCAGTACCAACTCAGGGGTCCCCTACGAGCAGTACTTC
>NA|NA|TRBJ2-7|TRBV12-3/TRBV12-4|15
CASTLGLRLQYEQYF
TGTGCCAGCACATTGGGGTTGCGGCTTCAGTACGAGCAGTACTTC
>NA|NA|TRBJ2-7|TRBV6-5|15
CASSSYSTSTYEQYF
TGTGCCAGCAGTTCTTACAGCACCTCCACCTACGAGCAGTACTTC
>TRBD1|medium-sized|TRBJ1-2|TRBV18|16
CASSTTTGQSTYGYTF
TGTGCCAGCTCAACGACGACGGGACAGAGCACCTATGGCTACACCTTC
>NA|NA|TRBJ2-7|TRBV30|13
CAWSRVIGNEQYF
TGTGCCTGGAGTAGGGTTATTGGGAACGAGCAGTACTTC
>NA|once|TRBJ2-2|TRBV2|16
CASSLSEGPVAGELFF
TGTGCCAGCAGCCTCAGTGAGGGGCCAGTCGCCGGGGAGCTGTTTTTT
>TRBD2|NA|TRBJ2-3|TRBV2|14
CATGTSVDTDTQYF
TGTGCCACCGGGACTAGCGTTGACACAGATACGCAGTATTTT
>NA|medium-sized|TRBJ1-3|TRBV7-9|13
CASSLASGNTIYF
TGTGCCAGCAGCTTAGCCAGCGGAAACACCATATATTTT
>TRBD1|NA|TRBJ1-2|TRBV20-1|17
CSANVRDRGGRDYGYTF
TGCAGTGCCAATGTTAGGGACAGGGGGGGACGTGACTATGGCTACACCTTC
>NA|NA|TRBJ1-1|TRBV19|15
CASKRDHKKNTEAFF
TGTGCCAGTAAGAGGGACCACAAAAAAAACACTGAAGCTTTCTTT
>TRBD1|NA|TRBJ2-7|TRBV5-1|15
CASSMAGTGGGEQYF
TGCGCCAGCAGCATGGCCGGGACAGGGGGTGGCGAGCAGTACTTC
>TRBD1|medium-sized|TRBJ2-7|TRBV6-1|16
CATTKRPGQGAYEQYF
TGTGCCACCACAAAGAGACCGGGACAGGGCGCCTACGAGCAGTACTTC
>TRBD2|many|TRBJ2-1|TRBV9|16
CASSVRAGEGHNEQFF
TGTGCCAGCAGCGTAAGAGCGGGAGAAGGGCACAATGAGCAGTTCTTC
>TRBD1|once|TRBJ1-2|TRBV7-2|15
CASSLVPPGGYVYTF
TGTGCCAGCAGCTTAGTCCCCCCAGGGGGCTATGTCTACACCTTC
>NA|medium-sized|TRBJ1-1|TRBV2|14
CASSVGPVNTEAFF
TGTGCCAGCAGTGTGGGACCCGTGAACACTGAAGCTTTCTTT
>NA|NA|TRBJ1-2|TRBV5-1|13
CASIGTQYYGYTF
TGTGCCAGCATAGGTACACAATACTATGGCTACACCTTC
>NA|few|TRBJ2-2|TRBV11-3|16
CASIIRQVANTGELFF
TGTGCCAGCATCATCCGACAGGTCGCGAACACCGGGGAGCTGTTTTTT
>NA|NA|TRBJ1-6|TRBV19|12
CASSIGDSPLHF
TGTGCCAGTAGTATAGGGGATTCACCCCTCCACTTT
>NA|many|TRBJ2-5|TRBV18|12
CASSPLRETQYF
TGTGCCAGCTCACCATTGCGCGAGACCCAGTACTTC
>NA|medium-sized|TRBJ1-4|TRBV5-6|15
CASSLSYSSNEKLFF
TGTGCCAGCAGCTTGAGTTACAGTTCTAATGAAAAACTGTTTTTT